This TCR beta chain was identified during a study of blood T cell repertoires in COVID-19. Study details: Both acute and convalescent COVID-19 samples were obtained from the United States, Italy and Spain. From T cells, B-cell-depleted T cells, or PBMCs came the material, which was cDNA or gDNA.

CDR3 size: 14 residues. Per the original data handling: From reference gene primer amplification, estimates of nucleated cell counts were derived. Generated by immunoSEQ multiplex PCR, the TCRdb table keeps only in-frame clones and is missing some. V, J and clone size are taken as reported in that table, and D and trimming were inferred from the DNA itself. This table holds 200,000 to 250,000 clones, about 85% found once. This clone has a single count. The V gene is TRBV21-1, the J gene TRBJ1-2; TRBD1, the table's D call, lacks a check against the DNA. TRBV21-1 counts as a pseudogene. What was sequenced was peripheral blood. The sequence came from a woman aged 18-29 years who had recovered from COVID-19. CDR3 DNA: TGTGCCAGCAGCAACCGGGACAGGGACTATGGCTACACCTTC. This encodes CASSNRDRDYGYTF.